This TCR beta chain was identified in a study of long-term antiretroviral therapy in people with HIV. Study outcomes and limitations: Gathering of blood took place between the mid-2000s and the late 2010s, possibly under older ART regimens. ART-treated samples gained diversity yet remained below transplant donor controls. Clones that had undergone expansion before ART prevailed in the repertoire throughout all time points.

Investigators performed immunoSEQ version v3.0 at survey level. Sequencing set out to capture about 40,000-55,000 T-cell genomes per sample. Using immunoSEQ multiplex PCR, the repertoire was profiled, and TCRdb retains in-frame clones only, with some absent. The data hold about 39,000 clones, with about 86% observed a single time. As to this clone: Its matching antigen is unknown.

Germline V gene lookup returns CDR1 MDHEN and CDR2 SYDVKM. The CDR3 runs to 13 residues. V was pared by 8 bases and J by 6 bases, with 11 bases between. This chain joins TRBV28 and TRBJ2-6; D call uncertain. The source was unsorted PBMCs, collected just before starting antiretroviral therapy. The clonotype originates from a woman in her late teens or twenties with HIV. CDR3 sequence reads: CASLSLEANVLTF. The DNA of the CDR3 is TGTGCCAGCCTCTCTCTGGAGGCCAACGTCCTGACTTTC.